The rows below give T cell receptor beta chains drawn from one sample of a study of CD8 T cells in Susac syndrome. From the immunoSEQ multiplex PCR reads, TCRdb called clonotypes with MiXCR, one entry per CDR3 protein. The table has roughly 220,000 distinct CDR3 sequences, 94% seen once. Sequencing was done on a sample of CD4+ T cells from PBMCs. These receptors were obtained from a human donor with Susac syndrome. CDR3s include the opening cysteine and the closing phenylalanine or tryptophan. Fields, in order: D gene, clone size, J gene, V gene, CDR3 DNA, CDR3 protein. D genes are given only for firm matches. Only some rows state a clone size, as once, few, many or a class for expanded clones.

D: .
size: .
J: TRBJ2-5
V: TRBV4-2
DNA: TGTGCCAGCAGCCAAGATCACCGGGGGGAGACCCAGTACTTC
CDR3: CASSQDHRGETQYF

D: TRBD1
size: .
J: TRBJ1-2
V: TRBV6-1
DNA: TGTGCCAGCAGTGATTTCCCCGTCAGGGGGACCGGCTACACCTTC
CDR3: CASSDFPVRGTGYTF

D: TRBD1
size: .
J: TRBJ2-6
V: TRBV29-1
DNA: TGCAGCGTTGCTGGGACAGGGAATCGCCCCCGCTCTGGGGCCAACGTCCTGACTTTC
CDR3: CSVAGTGNRPRSGANVLTF

D: .
size: .
J: TRBJ2-5
V: TRBV7-2
DNA: TGTGCCATCAGATATACAGCCACCCAAGAGACCCAGTACTTC
CDR3: CAIRYTATQETQYF

D: .
size: .
J: TRBJ2-6
V: TRBV12-3/TRBV12-4
DNA: TGTGCCAGCAGTTTACCAGGGCCTGGGGCCAACGTCCTGACTTTC
CDR3: CASSLPGPGANVLTF

D: TRBD1
size: .
J: TRBJ1-2
V: TRBV28
DNA: TGTGCCAGCAGAAACCAGGGGGTGGGGTATGGCTACACCTTC
CDR3: CASRNQGVGYGYTF

D: .
size: .
J: TRBJ2-7
V: TRBV7-2
DNA: TGTGCCAGCAGCTTTGGTGGGCACGAGCAGTACTTC
CDR3: CASSFGGHEQYF

D: .
size: .
J: TRBJ2-3
V: TRBV28
DNA: TGTGCCAGCAGTCCCCCGGGACGCCGCACAGATACGCAGTATTTT
CDR3: CASSPPGRRTDTQYF

D: .
size: once
J: TRBJ1-1
V: TRBV18
DNA: TGTGCCAGCTCACCACCCGGGGTTACTGAAGCTTTCTTT
CDR3: CASSPPGVTEAFF

D: TRBD1
size: .
J: TRBJ1-2
V: TRBV5-4
DNA: TGTGCCAGCAGCCAAAGCGGGACAGGGGGCGAGAGATACACCTTC
CDR3: CASSQSGTGGERYTF

D: .
size: .
J: TRBJ1-6
V: TRBV5-6
DNA: TGTGCCAGCAGCTTCCCGACAGTTGGGAATTCACCCCTCCACTTT
CDR3: CASSFPTVGNSPLHF

D: .
size: .
J: TRBJ1-3
V: TRBV27
DNA: TGTGCCAGCAGCGTAGCAGCCGGAAACACCATATATTTT
CDR3: CASSVAAGNTIYF

D: .
size: .
J: TRBJ2-7
V: TRBV3-1
DNA: TGTGCCAGCAGCCGCGACTACGAGCAGTACTTC
CDR3: CASSRDYEQYF

D: .
size: .
J: TRBJ1-2
V: TRBV20-1
DNA: TGCAGTGCTAGAGATGAAGCAGGGAACAACTATGGCTACACCTTC
CDR3: CSARDEAGNNYGYTF

D: TRBD1
size: .
J: TRBJ1-2
V: TRBV9
DNA: TGTGCCAGCAGCGTGGTGCCCGAAGGGGGCCCTTCGGGAGGCTACACCTTC
CDR3: CASSVVPEGGPSGGYTF

D: .
size: .
J: TRBJ1-5
V: TRBV28
DNA: TGTGCCAGCGGGGCCTTAACTCAGCCCCAGCATTTT
CDR3: CASGALTQPQHF